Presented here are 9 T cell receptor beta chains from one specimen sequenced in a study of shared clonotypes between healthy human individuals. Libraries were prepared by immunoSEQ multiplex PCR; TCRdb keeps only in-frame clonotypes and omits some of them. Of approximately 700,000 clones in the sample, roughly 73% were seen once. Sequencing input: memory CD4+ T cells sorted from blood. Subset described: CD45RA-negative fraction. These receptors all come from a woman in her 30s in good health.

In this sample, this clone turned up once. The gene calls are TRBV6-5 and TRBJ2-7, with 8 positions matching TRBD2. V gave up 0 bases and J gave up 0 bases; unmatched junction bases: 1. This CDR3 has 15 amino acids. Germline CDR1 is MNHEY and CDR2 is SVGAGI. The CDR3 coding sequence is TGTGCCAGCAGTTACTCTAGCGGGGCCTCCTACGAGCAGTACTTC. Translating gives CASSYSSGASYEQYF.

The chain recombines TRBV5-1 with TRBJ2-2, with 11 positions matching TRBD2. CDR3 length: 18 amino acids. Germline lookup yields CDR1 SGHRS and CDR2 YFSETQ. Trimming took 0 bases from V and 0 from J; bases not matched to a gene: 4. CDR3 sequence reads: CASSLESSGRANTGELFF. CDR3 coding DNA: TGCGCCAGCAGCTTGGAGAGTAGCGGGAGGGCGAACACCGGGGAGCTGTTTTTT.

CDR3 in amino acids: CASSSHRGWNEKLFF. The CDR3 DNA reads as TGTGCCAGCAGTTCGCACAGGGGATGGAATGAAAAACTGTTTTTT. This chain connects TRBV27 to TRBJ1-4; 7 bases map to TRBD1. CDR3 length: 15 amino acids. Per germline, CDR1 MNHEY and CDR2 SMNVEV (reference sequence). Trimming at V came to 4 bases and at J to 5 bases, leaving 7 bases not matched to a gene.

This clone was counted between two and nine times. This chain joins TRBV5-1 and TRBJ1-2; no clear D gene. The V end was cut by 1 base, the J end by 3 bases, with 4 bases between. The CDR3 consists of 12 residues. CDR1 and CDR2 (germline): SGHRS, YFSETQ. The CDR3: CASSLSYYGYTF. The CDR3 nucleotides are TGCGCCAGCAGCTTGTCCTACTATGGCTACACCTTC.

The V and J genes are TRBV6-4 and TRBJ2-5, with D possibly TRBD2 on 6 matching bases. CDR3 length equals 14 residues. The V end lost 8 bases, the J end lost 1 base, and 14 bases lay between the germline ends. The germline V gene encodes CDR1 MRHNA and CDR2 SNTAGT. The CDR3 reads CASAEEGSQETQYF. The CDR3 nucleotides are TGTGCCAGCGCCGAGGAGGGATCCCAAGAGACCCAGTACTTC.

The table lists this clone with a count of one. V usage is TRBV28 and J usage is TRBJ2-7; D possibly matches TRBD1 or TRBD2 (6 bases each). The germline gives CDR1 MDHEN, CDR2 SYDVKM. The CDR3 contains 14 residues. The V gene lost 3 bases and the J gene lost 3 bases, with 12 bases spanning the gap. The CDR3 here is CASSLVGGVYEQYF. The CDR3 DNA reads TGTGCCAGCAGTTTGGTGGGGGGCGTCTACGAGCAGTACTTC.

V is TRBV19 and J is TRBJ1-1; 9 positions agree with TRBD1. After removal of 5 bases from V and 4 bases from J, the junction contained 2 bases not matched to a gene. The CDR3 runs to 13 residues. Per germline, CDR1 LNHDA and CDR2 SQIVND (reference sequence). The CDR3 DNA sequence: TGTGCCAGTAGTTTACAGGGGGCCACTGAAGCTTTCTTT. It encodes CASSLQGATEAFF.

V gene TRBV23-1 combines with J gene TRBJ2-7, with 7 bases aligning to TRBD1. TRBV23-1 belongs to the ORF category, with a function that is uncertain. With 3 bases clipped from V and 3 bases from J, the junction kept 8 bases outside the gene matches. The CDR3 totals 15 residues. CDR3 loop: CASSQKTGLDYEQYF. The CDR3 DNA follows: TGCGCCAGCAGTCAGAAGACAGGGTTGGACTACGAGCAGTACTTC.

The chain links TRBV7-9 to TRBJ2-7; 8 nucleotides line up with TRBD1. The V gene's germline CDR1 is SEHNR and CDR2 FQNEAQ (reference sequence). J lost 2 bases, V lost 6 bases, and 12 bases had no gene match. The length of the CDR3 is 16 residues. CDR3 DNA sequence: TGTGCCAGCAGTCCCGGGACAGGCTCCCTCCCCTACGAGCAGTACTTC. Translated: CASSPGTGSLPYEQYF.